The rows below give T cell receptor beta chains drawn from one sample of a study of response to subunit inactivated influenza vaccine. TCRdb recomputed calls from the RT-PCR reads with MiXCR, one row per CDR3 protein. The sample consists of over 750,000 distinct CDR3 sequences, 21% of them appearing once. The source was PBMCs from blood, collected more than 4 days after vaccination. These receptor sequences come from a man aged 50 or older who received an inactivated influenza vaccine. Each CDR3 is given with its conserved first and last residue. Fields, in order: J gene, clone size, D gene, V gene, CDR3 protein, CDR3 DNA. D genes are given only for firm matches. A clone size is listed for some rows: how often the clone was seen (once, few, many), or a class if it is expanded.

J: TRBJ2-4; size: few; D: -; V: TRBV6-2/TRBV6-3; CDR3: CASSYSMVAGRLAKNIQYF; DNA: TGTGCCAGCAGTTACTCGATGGTGGCAGGCCGATTAGCCAAAAACATTCAGTACTTC
J: TRBJ2-3; size: few; D: -; V: TRBV5-1; CDR3: CATSAGTTDTQYF; DNA: TGCGCCACCAGTGCGGGAACCACAGATACGCAGTATTTT
J: TRBJ2-3; size: many; D: TRBD2; V: TRBV29-1; CDR3: CSVTREGGTQYF; DNA: TGCAGCGTGACACGGGAGGGGGGTACGCAGTATTTT
J: TRBJ2-5; size: -; D: -; V: TRBV7-3; CDR3: CASSLNLRETQYF; DNA: TGTGCCAGCAGCTTAAACCTGAGAGAGACCCAGTACTTC
J: TRBJ2-7; size: -; D: -; V: TRBV4-1; CDR3: CASSQELLLGWWEQYF; DNA: TGCGCCAGCAGCCAAGAACTCCTTCTAGGCTGGTGGGAGCAGTACTTC
J: TRBJ2-1; size: few; D: TRBD2; V: TRBV3-1; CDR3: CASSLVDSGGTSKFF; DNA: TGTGCCAGCAGCCTCGTGGATAGCGGGGGGACTAGTAAGTTCTTC
J: TRBJ1-4; size: -; D: TRBD1; V: TRBV4-3; CDR3: CASSRRQGGTNEKLFF; DNA: TGCGCCAGCAGCCGTCGACAGGGAGGGACTAATGAAAAACTGTTTTTT
J: TRBJ2-5; size: -; D: TRBD1; V: TRBV29-1; CDR3: CSVEGRDRQETQYF; DNA: TGCAGCGTTGAGGGACGGGACAGGCAAGAGACCCAGTACTTC
J: TRBJ2-7; size: -; D: -; V: TRBV28; CDR3: CASKRRYEQYF; DNA: TGTGCCAGCAAAAGGAGGTACGAGCAGTACTTC
J: TRBJ2-5; size: -; D: -; V: TRBV7-8; CDR3: CASSQYGGGETQYF; DNA: TGTGCCAGCAGCCAATACGGGGGCGGAGAGACCCAGTACTTC
J: TRBJ2-7; size: -; D: TRBD1; V: TRBV27; CDR3: CASRIGQGANYEQYF; DNA: TGTGCCAGCAGGATCGGACAGGGGGCGAACTACGAGCAGTACTTC
J: TRBJ2-7; size: -; D: -; V: TRBV5-5; CDR3: CASSLVGQTTYEQYF; DNA: TGTGCCAGCAGCTTGGTTGGACAGACTACCTACGAGCAGTACTTC